The next 17 T cell receptor beta chains were all read from a single sample in a study of technical replicates of blood from several donors. Method: immunoSEQ multiplex PCR; TCRdb's copy keeps in-frame clones and lacks some. This sample carries tens of thousands of clones, approximately 90% of them seen once, and the ten largest clones take 0.42%. Input material: T cells isolated from PBMCs. Receptor source: a human donor in good health.

The V call is TRBV29-1, the J call TRBJ1-1; 7 nucleotides align to TRBD1. The V segment lost 3 bases and the J segment 7 bases; nucleotides outside the gene matches: 5. From germline, CDR1 is SQVTM and CDR2 ANQGSEA. The CDR3 runs 12 residues. The CDR3 loop reads CSVDPGQHEAFF. CDR3 coding DNA: TGCAGCGTTGACCCGGGACAGCATGAAGCTTTCTTT.

The J gene is TRBJ2-3, the V gene TRBV9; 8 nucleotides align to TRBD2. Trimming cost V 0 bases and J 2 bases; bases outside gene matches: 5. Germline V gene lookup returns CDR1 SGDLS and CDR2 YYNGEE. The CDR3 loop spans 16 amino acids. The CDR3 bases are TGTGCCAGCAGCGTAGGTAGCGGGACATCCACAGATACGCAGTATTTT. Residues: CASSVGSGTSTDTQYF.

The chain links TRBV5-1 to TRBJ1-2; 8 bases fit TRBD1. With V trimmed by 2 bases and J by 0 bases, 3 bases remained unmatched. Germline CDR1 reads SGHRS; CDR2 reads YFSETQ. The CDR3 runs 15 residues. The DNA of the CDR3 is TGCGCCAGCAGCTTTGGACAGGGAACTAACTATGGCTACACCTTC. As protein: CASSFGQGTNYGYTF.

The chain couples TRBV9 to TRBJ2-2; D perhaps matches TRBD2 (5 bases). The CDR3 runs 16 residues. Trimming cost V 5 bases and J 4 bases, with 18 bases left between them. CDR1 and CDR2 (germline): SGDLS, YYNGEE. The CDR3 protein is CASRKETGIGTGELFF. CDR3 bases: TGTGCCAGCAGGAAAGAGACCGGGATTGGCACCGGGGAGCTGTTTTTT.

The chain employs TRBV9 and TRBJ2-7; tentative D call: TRBD1 (6 bases). V was pared by 0 bases and J by 7 bases, with 14 bases between. The germline V gene has CDR1 SGDLS and CDR2 YYNGEE. The CDR3 is made up of 14 amino acids. The CDR3 bases are TGTGCCAGCAGCGTAGGTACAGGGTTCAATGAGCAGTACTTC. As protein: CASSVGTGFNEQYF.

The chain recombines TRBV10-3 with TRBJ1-1, with a tentative D call TRBD1 (6 bases). CDR3 length: 14 amino acids. V shed 6 bases and J shed 4 bases, with 15 bases lying between them. Looked up from germline, CDR1 is ENHRY and CDR2 is SYGVKD. In DNA, the CDR3 is TGTGCCATCAGCTCAACAGGGTATGCCACTGAAGCTTTCTTT. Residues: CAISSTGYATEAFF.

J is TRBJ2-1 and V is TRBV6-5; D gene ambiguous. CDR1 and CDR2 (germline): MNHEY, SVGAGI. CDR3 length equals 15 residues. V was trimmed by 5 bases and J by 0 bases, leaving 11 bases between them. CDR3 coding DNA: TGTGCCAGCAGTCCCGCCCCGAGCTCCTACAATGAGCAGTTCTTC. It yields the protein CASSPAPSSYNEQFF.

The rearrangement uses TRBV11-2 and TRBJ1-2; D is perhaps TRBD1 (5 bases). The length of the CDR3 is 12 residues. CDR1 and CDR2 from the germline V gene are SGHAT and FQNNGV. The V and J ends lost 0 bases and 6 bases respectively, with 5 bases between them. The CDR3 loop is CASSLEGHGYTF. The CDR3 nucleotides are TGTGCCAGCAGCTTAGAGGGGCATGGCTACACCTTC.

The CDR3 protein is CATSRETSGSETQYF. DNA of the CDR3: TGTGCCACCAGCAGAGAGACTAGCGGGAGTGAGACCCAGTACTTC. V usage is TRBV15 and J usage is TRBJ2-5, with 12 nucleotides matching TRBD2. CDR3 length: 15 residues. Germline-derived CDR1 and CDR2 are LNHNV and YYDKDF (reference sequence). Trimming removed 0 bases from V and 5 bases from J; junction bases left unmatched: 1.

The chain uses TRBV18 and TRBJ2-2; 10 nucleotides line up with TRBD1. The V and J ends lost 2 bases and 6 bases, in that order; junction bases with no gene match: 3. CDR3 size: 15 residues. The germline CDR1 and CDR2 sequences are KGHSH and LQKENI. The CDR3 loop is CASSPRGQGAGELFF. For the CDR3, the DNA is TGTGCCAGCTCACCAAGAGGACAGGGGGCCGGGGAGCTGTTTTTT.

The chain couples TRBV9 to TRBJ1-5; D may be TRBD1 (5 bases). CDR1 is SGDLS, CDR2 YYNGEE, per germline. The CDR3 loop spans 15 amino acids. V was pared by 2 bases and J by 7 bases, with 16 bases between. This CDR3 reads CASSVSWGVRQPQHF. The CDR3 DNA reads TGTGCCAGCAGCGTGTCTTGGGGGGTGAGGCAGCCCCAGCATTTT.

The chain carries TRBV28 and TRBJ2-7; TRBD2 aligns across 14 bases. CDR1 and CDR2 (germline): MDHEN, SYDVKM. V shed 8 bases, J shed 8 bases, and the junction held 17 bases outside the gene matches. This CDR3 is 17 amino acids long. CDR3 amino acids: CASGITVGLAGGPQQYF. DNA for the CDR3: TGTGCCAGCGGCATCACCGTCGGACTAGCGGGAGGCCCCCAGCAGTACTTC. Combining the CDR3 with reference TRBV28 and TRBJ2-7 gives the whole variable domain DVKVTQSSRYLVKRTGEKVFLECVQDMDHENMFWYRQDPGLGLRLIYFSYDVKMKEKGDIPEGYSVSREKKERFSLILESASTNQTSMYLCASGITVGLAGGPQQYFGPGTRLTVT.

The chain employs TRBV5-1 and TRBJ1-1; D gene uncertain. Trimming took 4 bases from V and 4 from J, leaving 11 bases between them. Germline loops: CDR1 SGHRS, CDR2 YFSETQ. The CDR3 covers 13 residues. DNA for the CDR3: TGCGCCAGCAGCCGGGATTGGGGCACTGAAGCTTTCTTT. Its protein product is CASSRDWGTEAFF.

V is TRBV6-5 and J is TRBJ2-1; D remains ambiguous. The CDR3 consists of 14 residues. Deletions cut 6 bases from V and 6 bases from J, with 15 bases between. CDR1 is MNHEY and CDR2 is SVGAGI in the germline V gene. The CDR3 DNA reads as TGTGCCAGCAGCGAGACTCCCGGTCGCAATGAGCAGTTCTTC. This sequence encodes CASSETPGRNEQFF.

Written as DNA, the CDR3 is TGTGCCACCAGCAGGGGACATAATGAAAAACTGTTTTTT. Protein: CATSRGHNEKLFF. The V gene is TRBV2, the J gene TRBJ1-4; a possible D gene is TRBD1 (6 bases). Trimming took 10 bases from V and 4 from J, leaving 13 bases between them. The CDR3 totals 13 residues. Germline V gene lookup returns CDR1 SNHLY and CDR2 FYNNEI.

The rearrangement joins TRBV6-5 to TRBJ1-2; D is perhaps TRBD1 (6 bases). V lost 4 bases, J lost 2 bases, and 8 bases lay in between. Germline V CDR1 and CDR2: MNHEY, SVGAGI. The CDR3 has 13 amino acids. The CDR3, as DNA: TGTGCCAGCAGTTTTGGACAGAACTATGGCTACACCTTC. This encodes CASSFGQNYGYTF.

This clone was counted once. V gene TRBV27 combines with J gene TRBJ1-1, with unresolved D. The germline V gene has CDR1 MNHEY and CDR2 SMNVEV (reference sequence). Deletions cut 8 bases from V and 7 bases from J, with 17 bases between. This CDR3 is 13 amino acids long. CDR3 DNA sequence: TGTGCCAGCGGTGGTCAGGCAACCGGTGAAGCTTTCTTT. Translation: CASGGQATGEAFF.